This TCR beta chain was profiled in a study of T cells in localized non-small cell lung cancer (dated by TCRdb to 2020 to 2022). Study-wide context: The study analyzed T cell repertoires of about 230 early-stage NSCLC patients, comparing tumors and uninvolved tumor-adjacent lungs. The cohort consisted of approximately 240 treatment-naive NSCLC patients whose localized lung tumors had been resected. NSCLC patients had a mean age of roughly 66 years, and around 130 were male and about a hundred female.

Regarding this clone: Its antigen remains unidentified. No per-base quality is available; no much larger clone lies one base away.

Sequences MNHNS (CDR1) and SASEGT (CDR2) are obtained from the germline V gene. The CDR3 measures 18 amino acids from cysteine to phenylalanine. Only the CDR3 region is kept as DNA, spanning 54 bases read in frame from base 1. V trim: 3 bases; J trim: 2 bases; unmatched bases: 13. At diagnosis, peripheral blood, uninvolved tumor-adjacent lung and tumor were collected and stored as a combination of fresh-frozen and FFPE material. For TCR repertoire profiling, blood samples were analyzed in the form of peripheral blood mononuclear cells. General conclusions and limits of the study: Because the study design was exploratory, TCR variables were selected using unadjusted p-values without false-discovery rate correction. Higher blood T cell density associated with longer overall survival, while higher adjacent-lung clonality associated with shorter survival. Because multi-region tumor sequencing was not performed, intratumor heterogeneity could not be ruled out. A median of around 57 of the top 100 tumor clones were detected in paired uninvolved adjacent lung, and around 27 of these tumor clones were also found among the top 100 clones of the paired uninvolved adjacent lung. Uninvolved tumor-adjacent lung showed the highest T cell clonality, higher than tumor, which suggests more focused antigenic responses in the adjacent lung.

The immunoSEQ Assay was used to sequence TCR beta CDR3 regions from DNA. The paper's processing steps were these. T cell density was computed as TCR beta template counts normalized to usable DNA estimated by amplifying housekeeping genes. Richness was estimated with the preseqR package, extrapolating to 400,000 templates for PBMC samples and 120,000 templates for tissue samples. Clonality was defined as one minus Pielou's evenness. Differential abundance testing on productive amino-acid clonotypes, with a minimum total count of 5 and an alpha of 0.1, was used to identify tissue-enriched TCRs. The Jaccard Index and the Morisita Overlap Index were used to quantify repertoire overlap between compartments. GLIPH clustered TCR beta CDR3s with public tetramer-defined viral CDR3s; viral motifs required at least three viral sequences plus V-gene enrichment. The clones in this table, taken by TCRdb from immuneACCESS, are in-frame only. Not every clone is retained; where verified, under half of the shortfall comes from an unresolved V gene, and the cause of the rest is unknown. V and J calls and clone size are those listed in that table; D and trimming were worked out from the DNA. This sample comprises 30,000 to 40,000 clones, about 80% of them detected only once. Approximately 35% of the sample is held by the ten biggest clonotypes.

The receptor was isolated from a male donor older than 55 with stage II squamous cell lung carcinoma. This sample comprised peripheral blood, obtained before any cancer treatment. The chain employs TRBV6-1 and TRBJ2-7, with 10 central nucleotides matching TRBD2. The CDR3 protein: CASSDTGFGLAATYEQYF. The DNA is as follows: TGTGCCAGCAGTGATACCGGTTTCGGACTAGCGGCTACCTACGAGCAGTACTTC.